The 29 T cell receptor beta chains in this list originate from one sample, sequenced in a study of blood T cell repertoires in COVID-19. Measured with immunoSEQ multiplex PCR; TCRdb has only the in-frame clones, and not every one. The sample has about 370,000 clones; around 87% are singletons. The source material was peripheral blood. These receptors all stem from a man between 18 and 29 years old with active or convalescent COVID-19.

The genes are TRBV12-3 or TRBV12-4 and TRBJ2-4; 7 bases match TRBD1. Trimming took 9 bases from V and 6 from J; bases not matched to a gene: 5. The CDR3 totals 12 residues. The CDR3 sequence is CASTGVANIQYF. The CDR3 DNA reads TGTGCCAGTACAGGGGTGGCAAACATTCAGTACTTC.

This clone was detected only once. The CDR3 region is CASSYSSTYEQYF. The CDR3, as DNA: TGTGCCAGCAGTTACTCTAGTACCTACGAGCAGTACTTC. V and J are TRBV6-5 and TRBJ2-7, with D unclear. Trimming removed 0 bases at V and 2 bases at J, with 5 bases between. This CDR3 region has 13 residues. Germline V gives CDR1 MNHEY, CDR2 SVGAGI.

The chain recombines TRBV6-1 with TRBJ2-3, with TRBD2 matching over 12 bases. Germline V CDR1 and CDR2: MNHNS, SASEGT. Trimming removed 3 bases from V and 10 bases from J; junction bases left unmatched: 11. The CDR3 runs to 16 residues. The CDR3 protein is CASSDGSSGRAGAQYF. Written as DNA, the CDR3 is TGTGCCAGCAGTGATGGGTCTAGCGGGAGGGCCGGAGCGCAGTATTTT.

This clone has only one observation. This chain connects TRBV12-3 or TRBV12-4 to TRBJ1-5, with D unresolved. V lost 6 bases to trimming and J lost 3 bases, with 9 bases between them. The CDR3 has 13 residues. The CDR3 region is CASRAGNNQPQHF. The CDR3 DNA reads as TGTGCCAGCAGGGCGGGGAACAATCAGCCCCAGCATTTT.

CDR3 DNA: TGTGCCAGCACCTCACAGGGATGGACTGAAGCTTTCTTT. Its translation is CASTSQGWTEAFF. This chain joins TRBV12-3 or TRBV12-4 and TRBJ1-1; maybe TRBD1 (6 bases). This CDR3 has 13 amino acids. V gave up 7 bases and J gave up 5 bases, with 14 bases separating them.

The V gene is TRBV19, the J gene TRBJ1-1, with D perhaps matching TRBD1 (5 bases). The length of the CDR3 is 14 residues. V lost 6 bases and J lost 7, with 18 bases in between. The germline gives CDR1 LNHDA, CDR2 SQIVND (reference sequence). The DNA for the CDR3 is TGTGCCAGTAGGGAGATTCAGGGTAAGGGTGAAGCTTTCTTT. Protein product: CASREIQGKGEAFF.

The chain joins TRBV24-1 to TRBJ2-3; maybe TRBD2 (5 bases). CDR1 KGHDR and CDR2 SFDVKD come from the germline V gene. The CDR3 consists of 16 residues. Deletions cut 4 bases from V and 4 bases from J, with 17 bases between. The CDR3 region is CATSEGRGNFADTQYF. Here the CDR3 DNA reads TGTGCCACCAGTGAGGGGAGAGGGAATTTCGCAGATACGCAGTATTTT.

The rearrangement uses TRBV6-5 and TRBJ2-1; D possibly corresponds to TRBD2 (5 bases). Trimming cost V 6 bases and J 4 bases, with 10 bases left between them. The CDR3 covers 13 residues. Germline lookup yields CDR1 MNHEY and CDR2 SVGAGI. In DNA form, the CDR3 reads TGTGCCAGCAGGGTAGCGAGTTACAATGAGCAGTTCTTC. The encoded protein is CASRVASYNEQFF.

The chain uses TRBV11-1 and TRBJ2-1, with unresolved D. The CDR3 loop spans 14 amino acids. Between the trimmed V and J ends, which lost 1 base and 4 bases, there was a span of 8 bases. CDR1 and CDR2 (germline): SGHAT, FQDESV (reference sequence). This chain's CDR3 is CASSLVGIYNEQFF. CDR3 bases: TGTGCCAGCAGCTTAGTTGGCATTTACAATGAGCAGTTCTTC.

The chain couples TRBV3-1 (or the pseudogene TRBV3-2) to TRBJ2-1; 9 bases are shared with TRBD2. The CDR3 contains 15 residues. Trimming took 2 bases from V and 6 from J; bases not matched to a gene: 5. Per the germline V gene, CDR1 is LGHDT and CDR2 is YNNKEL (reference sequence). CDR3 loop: CASSQRLADPNEQFF. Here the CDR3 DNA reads TGTGCCAGCAGCCAAAGACTAGCGGACCCCAATGAGCAGTTCTTC.

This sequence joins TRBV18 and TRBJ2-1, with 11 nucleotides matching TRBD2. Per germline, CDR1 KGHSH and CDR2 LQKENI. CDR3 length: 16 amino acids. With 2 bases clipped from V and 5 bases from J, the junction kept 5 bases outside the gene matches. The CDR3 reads CASSPGALAGDNEQFF. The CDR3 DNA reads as TGTGCCAGCTCACCAGGAGCACTAGCGGGAGACAATGAGCAGTTCTTC.

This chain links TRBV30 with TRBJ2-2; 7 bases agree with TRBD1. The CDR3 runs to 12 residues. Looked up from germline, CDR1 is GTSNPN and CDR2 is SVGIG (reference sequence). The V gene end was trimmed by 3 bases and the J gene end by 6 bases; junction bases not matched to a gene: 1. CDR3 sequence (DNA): TGTGCCTGGAGCCAGGGGGCCGGGGAGCTGTTTTTT. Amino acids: CAWSQGAGELFF.

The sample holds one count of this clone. The CDR3 protein is CASSRTGANTEAFF. The CDR3 bases are TGTGCCAGCAGCCGCACAGGGGCAAACACTGAAGCTTTCTTT. The gene calls are TRBV11-2 and TRBJ1-1, with TRBD1 matching over 7 bases. Germline V CDR1 and CDR2: SGHAT, FQNNGV. This CDR3 is 14 amino acids long. The V gene end was trimmed by 5 bases and the J gene end by 2 bases; junction bases not matched to a gene: 5.

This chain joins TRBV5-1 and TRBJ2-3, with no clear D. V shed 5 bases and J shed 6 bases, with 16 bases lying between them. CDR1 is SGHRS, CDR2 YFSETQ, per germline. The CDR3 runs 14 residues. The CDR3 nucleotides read TGCGCCAGCAGACGCACTCGTCTCGATGATACGCAGTATTTT. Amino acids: CASRRTRLDDTQYF. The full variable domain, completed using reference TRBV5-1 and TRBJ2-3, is KAGVTQTPRYLIKTRGQQVTLSCSPISGHRSVSWYQQTPGQGLQFLFEYFSETQRNKGNFPGRFSGRQFSNSRSEMNVSTLELGDSALYLCASRRTRLDDTQYFGPGTRLTVL.

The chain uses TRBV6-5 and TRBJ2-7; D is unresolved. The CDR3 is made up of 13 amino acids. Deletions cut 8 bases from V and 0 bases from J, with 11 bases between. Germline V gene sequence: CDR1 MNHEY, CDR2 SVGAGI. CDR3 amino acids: CASRPAGSYEQYF. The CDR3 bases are TGTGCCAGCCGCCCGGCAGGCTCCTACGAGCAGTACTTC.

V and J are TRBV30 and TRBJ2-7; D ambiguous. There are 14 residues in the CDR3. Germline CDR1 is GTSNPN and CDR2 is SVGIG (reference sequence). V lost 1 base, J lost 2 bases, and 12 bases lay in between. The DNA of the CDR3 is TGTGCCTGGAGTGAGGCAGCGAACGCCTACGAGCAGTACTTC. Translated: CAWSEAANAYEQYF.

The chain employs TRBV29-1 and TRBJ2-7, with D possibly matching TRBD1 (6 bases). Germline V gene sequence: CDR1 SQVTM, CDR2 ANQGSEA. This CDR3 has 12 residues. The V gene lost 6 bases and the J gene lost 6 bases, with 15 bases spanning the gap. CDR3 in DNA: TGCAGCGTAAAAACACAGGGTCTCGAGCAGTACTTC. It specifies CSVKTQGLEQYF.

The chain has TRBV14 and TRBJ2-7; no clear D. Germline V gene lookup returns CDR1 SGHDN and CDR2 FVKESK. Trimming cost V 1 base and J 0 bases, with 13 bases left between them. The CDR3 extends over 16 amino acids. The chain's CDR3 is CASSQVQTMSSYEQYF. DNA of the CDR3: TGTGCCAGCAGCCAAGTTCAAACGATGAGCTCCTACGAGCAGTACTTC. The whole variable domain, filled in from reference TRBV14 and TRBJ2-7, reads EAGVTQFPSHSVIEKGQTVTLRCDPISGHDNLYWYRRVMGKEIKFLLHFVKESKQDESGMPNNRFLAERTGGTYSTLKVQPAELEDSGVYFCASSQVQTMSSYEQYFGPGTRLTVT.

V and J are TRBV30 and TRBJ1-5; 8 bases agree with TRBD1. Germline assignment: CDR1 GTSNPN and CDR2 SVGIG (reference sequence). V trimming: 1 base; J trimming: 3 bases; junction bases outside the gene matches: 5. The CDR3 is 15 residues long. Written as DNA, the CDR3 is TGTGCCTGGAGTGGGGGGCAGGGGGCCAATCAGCCCCAGCATTTT. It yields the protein CAWSGGQGANQPQHF.

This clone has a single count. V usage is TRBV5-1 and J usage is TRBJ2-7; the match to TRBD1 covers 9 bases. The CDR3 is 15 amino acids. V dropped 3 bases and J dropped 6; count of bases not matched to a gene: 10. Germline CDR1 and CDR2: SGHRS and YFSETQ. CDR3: CASSSAGTGQGEQYF. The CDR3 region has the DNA TGCGCCAGCAGCTCAGCCGGGACAGGGCAGGGCGAGCAGTACTTC.

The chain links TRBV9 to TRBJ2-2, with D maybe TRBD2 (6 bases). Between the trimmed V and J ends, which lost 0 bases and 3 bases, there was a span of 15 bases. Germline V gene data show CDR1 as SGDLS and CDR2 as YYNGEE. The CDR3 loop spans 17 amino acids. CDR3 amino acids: CASSVARGGLDTGELFF. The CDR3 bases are TGTGCCAGCAGCGTAGCCCGGGGAGGACTCGACACCGGGGAGCTGTTTTTT.

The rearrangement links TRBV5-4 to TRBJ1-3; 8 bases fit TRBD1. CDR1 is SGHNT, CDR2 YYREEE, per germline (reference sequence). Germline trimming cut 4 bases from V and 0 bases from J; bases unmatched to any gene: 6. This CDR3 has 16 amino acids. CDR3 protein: CASSAGQAYSGNTIYF. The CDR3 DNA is TGTGCCAGCAGCGCGGGACAGGCCTACTCTGGAAACACCATATATTTT. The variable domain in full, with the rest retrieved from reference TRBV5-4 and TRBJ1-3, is ETGVTQSPTHLIKTRGQQVTLRCSSQSGHNTVSWYQQALGQGPQFIFQYYREEENGRGNFPPRFSGLQFPNYSSELNVNALELDDSALYLCASSAGQAYSGNTIYFGEGSWLTVV.

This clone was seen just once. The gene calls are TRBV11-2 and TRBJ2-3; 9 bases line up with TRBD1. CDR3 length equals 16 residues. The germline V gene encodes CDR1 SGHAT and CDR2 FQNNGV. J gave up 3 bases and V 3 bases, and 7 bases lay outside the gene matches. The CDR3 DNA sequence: TGTGCCAGCAGCTTCCCCGGACAGGGGAATACAGATACGCAGTATTTT. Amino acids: CASSFPGQGNTDTQYF.

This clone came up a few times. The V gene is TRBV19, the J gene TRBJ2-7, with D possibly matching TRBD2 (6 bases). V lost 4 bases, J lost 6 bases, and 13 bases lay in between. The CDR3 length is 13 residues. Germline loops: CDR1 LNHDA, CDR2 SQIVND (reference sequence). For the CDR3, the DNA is TGTGCCAGTAGTACCCGGGACTGGCGCGAGCAGTACTTC. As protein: CASSTRDWREQYF.

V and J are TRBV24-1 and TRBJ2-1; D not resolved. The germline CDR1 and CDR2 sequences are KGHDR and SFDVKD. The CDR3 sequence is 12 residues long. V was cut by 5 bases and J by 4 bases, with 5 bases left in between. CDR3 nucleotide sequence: TGTGCCACCAGTGCTAAATACAATGAGCAGTTCTTC. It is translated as CATSAKYNEQFF.

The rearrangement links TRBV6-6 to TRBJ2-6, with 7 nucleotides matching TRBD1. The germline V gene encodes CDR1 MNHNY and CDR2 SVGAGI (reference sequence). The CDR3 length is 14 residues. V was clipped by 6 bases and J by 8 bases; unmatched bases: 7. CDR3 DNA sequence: TGTGCCAGCAGCCCCGGGACAGAGTCCAACGTCCTGACTTTC. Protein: CASSPGTESNVLTF.

CDR3 DNA: TGTGCCAGCTCACCGGGACAAACTAATGAAAAACTGTTTTTT. It is translated as CASSPGQTNEKLFF. The genes are TRBV18 and TRBJ1-4; D is possibly TRBD1 (6 bases). Trimming shortened V by 3 bases and J by 1 base, and 6 bases separated the two germline ends. This CDR3 has 14 amino acids. The germline gives CDR1 KGHSH, CDR2 LQKENI.

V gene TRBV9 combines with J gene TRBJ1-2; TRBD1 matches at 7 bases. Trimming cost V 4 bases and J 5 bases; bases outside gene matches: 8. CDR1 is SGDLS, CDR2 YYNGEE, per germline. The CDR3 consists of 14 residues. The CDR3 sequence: CASSSPGQLYGYTF. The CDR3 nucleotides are TGTGCCAGCAGCTCTCCGGGACAGCTATATGGCTACACCTTC.

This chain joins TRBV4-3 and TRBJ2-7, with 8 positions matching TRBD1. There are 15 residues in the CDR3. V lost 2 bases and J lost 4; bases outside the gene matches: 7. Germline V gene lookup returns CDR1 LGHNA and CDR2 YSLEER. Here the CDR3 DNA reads TGCGCCAGCAGCCAATCCCGACAGGGGTTTTACGAGCAGTACTTC. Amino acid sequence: CASSQSRQGFYEQYF.